This record looks at one TCR beta chain sequence and its context. The data belong to a study of PD-L1 blockade in urothelial cancer. TCRdb keeps only in-frame clones here, not all; method: immunoSEQ multiplex PCR. The repertoire holds 27,000 or so clones, with 70% to 90% as singletons. This specimen consisted of PBMCs, obtained around atezolizumab (anti-PD-L1) treatment. The TCR sequence derives from a man between 50 and 59 years old with urothelial cancer.

The CDR3 protein is CASSLWSYNEQFF. DNA for the CDR3: TGTGCCAGCAGCTTATGGAGCTACAATGAGCAGTTCTTC. V usage is TRBV13 and J usage is TRBJ2-1; D ambiguous. This CDR3 has 13 amino acids. Germline CDR1 is PRHDT and CDR2 is FYEKMQ (reference sequence). The V end lost 2 bases, the J end lost 3 bases, and 5 bases lay between the germline ends.